The rows below give T cell receptor beta chains drawn from one sample of a study of cytomegalovirus exposure and HLA in healthy donors. Here immunoSEQ multiplex PCR was the method, and the copy in TCRdb shows in-frame clones only, minus some. The top ten hold 9.5% to 13% of the sample, which has roughly 93,000 clones, more than 60% seen once. Input material: PBMCs. Receptors originate from a man aged 18-30 years in good health and CMV-seropositive. Each CDR3 is given with its conserved first and last residue. A D gene is named only where the DNA matches it firmly.

>TRBJ1-3|.|TRBV2
CASSDRESSGNTIYF
>TRBJ2-5|TRBD2|TRBV9
CASSVDLAGRGETQYF
>TRBJ1-5|.|TRBV6-1
CASSEGPTGFSNQPQHF
>TRBJ1-2|TRBD1|TRBV27
CASRGRTGGYGYTF
>TRBJ2-7|TRBD1|TRBV25-1
CASSQGARYEQYF
>TRBJ2-2|.|TRBV19
CASSRTDRNTGELFF
>TRBJ2-5|.|TRBV5-5
CASSLGRRGRETQYF
>TRBJ1-4|.|TRBV1
CTSSHMGRDEKLFF
>TRBJ2-7|TRBD2|TRBV4-1
CASAGGTAEQYF
>TRBJ1-1|.|TRBV5-4
CASSLGQSNTEAFF
>TRBJ1-5|.|TRBV19
CASSISNRVLSNQPQHF
>TRBJ2-3|.|TRBV7-9
CSSSQRGDTQYF
>TRBJ1-5|.|TRBV19
CASSIPGGRGQPQHF
>TRBJ1-6|TRBD1|TRBV27
CASSADRGGNSPLHF
>TRBJ1-6|.|TRBV5-1
CASSLGTNTDSRSPLHF
>TRBJ2-3|.|TRBV7-3
CASSFGGSTDTQYF
>TRBJ1-4|.|TRBV4-2
CASRDVAGINEKLFF
>.|.|TRBV9
CASSVAFSGSQSYEQYF
>TRBJ1-2|.|TRBV5-6
CASSLSWEGYGYTF
>TRBJ2-3|TRBD1|TRBV5-1
CASSVLGQFSTDTQYF
>TRBJ1-2|.|TRBV4-1
CASSQVTGSIYGYTF
>TRBJ2-3|.|TRBV5-1
CASSFSGDTQYF
>TRBJ2-7|.|TRBV27
CASSLGAGEQYF
>TRBJ2-1|TRBD1|TRBV5-1
CASSLAGDRGEVEQFF
>TRBJ2-1|TRBD1|TRBV18
CASSWGTGAVNEQFF
>TRBJ2-7|.|TRBV11-2
CASSLGQSYEQYF
>TRBJ2-4|.|TRBV6-5
CASSYLNNKNIQYF
>TRBJ2-5|TRBD2|TRBV9
CASSVGAGGSWETQYF
>TRBJ2-5|TRBD2|TRBV29-1
CSVRPSGATQETQYF
>TRBJ2-1|.|TRBV9
CASSVVTGNNEQFF
>TRBJ2-7|.|TRBV19
CASSTTYGLSEQYF
>TRBJ1-2|.|TRBV6-1
CASSPSYGYTF
>TRBJ1-1|TRBD1|TRBV28
CASSSRGRTEAFF
>TRBJ2-1|TRBD2|TRBV2
CASTSTVLAGTYNEQFF
>TRBJ1-1|.|TRBV7-9
CASSLIDEAFF
>TRBJ2-1|TRBD2|TRBV2
CASHQGGTRVVGEQFF
>TRBJ2-2|.|TRBV27
CASSVSRGVRTGELFF
>TRBJ1-6|.|TRBV20-1
CGVSPLHF
>TRBJ1-1|.|TRBV7-9
CASSVTGSEAFF
>TRBJ2-7|TRBD1|TRBV5-1
CASSFAGGYEQYF
>TRBJ1-1|TRBD1|TRBV18
CASSPYRGTGNTEAFF
>TRBJ1-1|.|TRBV18
CASSADRNTEAFF
>TRBJ1-6|TRBD1|TRBV19
CASSDRGNSPLHF
>TRBJ2-3|TRBD2|TRBV9
CASSVAGGPIDTQYF
>TRBJ2-1|TRBD2|TRBV11-2
CASSSLGLANEQFF
>TRBJ2-3|TRBD2|TRBV7-3
CASSSVAGGQGDTQYF
>TRBJ2-7|TRBD2|TRBV4-1
CASSSSGDRAYEQYF
>TRBJ1-4|TRBD1|TRBV7-9
CASSPLPGQGGQLFF
>TRBJ1-4|.|TRBV30
CAWTLGGSGEKLFF
>TRBJ2-7|.|TRBV6-5
CASSDSEDYEQYF
>TRBJ1-1|TRBD1|TRBV11-1
CASSLSGQGVNTEAFF
>TRBJ1-5|TRBD1|TRBV28
CASSYRDRGSQPQHF
>TRBJ2-7|TRBD1|TRBV5-1
CASSSGQGSSYEQYF
>TRBJ1-1|.|TRBV15
CATSRGGLNTEAFF
>TRBJ1-6|.|TRBV27
CASSPNTQGYGNSPLHF
>TRBJ2-2|.|TRBV5-1
CASSLVQGNTGELFF
>TRBJ1-1|.|TRBV5-6
CASSLVGAGTEAFF
>TRBJ1-2|.|TRBV5-1
CASTLTGNYGYTF
>TRBJ2-7|.|TRBV5-1
CASSLVGPAVYEQYF
>TRBJ1-4|TRBD1|TRBV6-5
CASSYSTTGRVEKLFF